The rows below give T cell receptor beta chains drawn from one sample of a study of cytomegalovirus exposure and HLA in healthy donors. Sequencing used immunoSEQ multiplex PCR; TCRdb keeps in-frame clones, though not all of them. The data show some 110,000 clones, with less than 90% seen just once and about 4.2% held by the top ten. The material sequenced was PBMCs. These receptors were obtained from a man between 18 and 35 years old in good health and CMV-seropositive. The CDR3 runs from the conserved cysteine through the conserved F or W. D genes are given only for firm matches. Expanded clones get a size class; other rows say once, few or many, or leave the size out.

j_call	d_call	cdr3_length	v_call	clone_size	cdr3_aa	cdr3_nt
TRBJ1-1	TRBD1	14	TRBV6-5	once	CASSREQGLTEAFF	TGTGCCAGCAGTCGAGAACAGGGGTTAACTGAAGCTTTCTTT
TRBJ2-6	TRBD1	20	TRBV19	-	CASRLGQGQSPLSGANVLTF	TGTGCCAGTCGTCTCGGACAGGGTCAATCACCCCTCTCTGGGGCCAACGTCCTGACTTTC
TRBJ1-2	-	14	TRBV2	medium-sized	CASSPAYGGGGYTF	TGTGCCAGCAGCCCCGCGTACGGCGGAGGGGGCTACACCTTC
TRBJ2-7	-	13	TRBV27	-	CASSFRATYEQYF	TGTGCCAGCAGTTTCAGGGCCACTTACGAGCAGTACTTC
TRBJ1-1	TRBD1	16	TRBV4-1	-	CASSQDPGQANTEAFF	TGCGCCAGCAGCCAAGACCCGGGACAGGCGAACACTGAAGCTTTCTTT
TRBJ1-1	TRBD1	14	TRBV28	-	CACCGGQGTTEAFF	TGTGCCTGCTGTGGGGGACAGGGAACGACTGAAGCTTTCTTT
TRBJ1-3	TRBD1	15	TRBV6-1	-	CASTQQGEAGNTIYF	TGTGCCAGCACTCAACAGGGGGAGGCTGGAAACACCATATATTTT
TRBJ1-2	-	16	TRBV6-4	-	CASSDTSGTLNYGYTF	TGTGCCAGCAGTGACACGAGCGGGACACTAAACTATGGCTACACCTTC
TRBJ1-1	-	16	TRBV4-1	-	CASSQEKGTMNTEAFF	TGCGCCAGCAGCCAAGAAAAGGGGACAATGAACACTGAAGCTTTCTTT
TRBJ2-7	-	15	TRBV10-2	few	CASRERTLLSYEQYF	TGCGCCAGCAGGGAACGGACTCTCTTATCCTACGAGCAGTACTTC
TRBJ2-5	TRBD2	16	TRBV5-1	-	CASSSERGGPRETQYF	TGCGCCAGCAGTTCCGAGCGGGGGGGCCCTCGGGAGACCCAGTACTTC
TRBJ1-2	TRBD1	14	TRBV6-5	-	CASREQGFNYGYTF	TGTGCCAGCAGAGAACAGGGGTTCAACTATGGCTACACCTTC
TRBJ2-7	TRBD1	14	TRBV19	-	CASSSGQGRYEQYF	TGTGCCAGTAGTTCGGGACAGGGGCGCTACGAGCAGTACTTC
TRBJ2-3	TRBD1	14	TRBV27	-	CASSWGQVTDTQYF	TGTGCCAGCAGCTGGGGACAGGTCACAGATACGCAGTATTTT
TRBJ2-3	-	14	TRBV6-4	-	CASSERGSTDTQYF	TGTGCCAGCAGTGAAAGGGGATCCACAGATACGCAGTATTTT
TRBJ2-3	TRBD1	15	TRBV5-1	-	CASGNRGRATDTQYF	TGCGCCAGCGGGAACAGGGGGAGAGCCACAGATACGCAGTATTTT
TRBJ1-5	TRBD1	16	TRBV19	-	CATTQGGLGFNQPQHF	TGTGCCACCACCCAGGGGGGACTGGGGTTCAATCAGCCCCAGCATTTT
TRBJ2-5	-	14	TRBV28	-	CASSLLAGRETQYF	TGTGCCAGCAGTTTATTGGCGGGGAGGGAGACCCAGTACTTC
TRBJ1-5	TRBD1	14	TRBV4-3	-	CASSLDRVNQPQHF	TGCGCCAGCAGCCTTGACAGGGTAAATCAGCCCCAGCATTTT
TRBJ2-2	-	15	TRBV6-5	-	CASSYLTYPSGELFF	TGTGCCAGCAGTTACCTGACTTACCCTAGTGGGGAGCTGTTTTTT
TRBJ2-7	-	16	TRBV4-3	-	CASSQASGDPSYEQYF	TGCGCCAGCAGCCAAGCCTCGGGGGACCCCTCCTACGAGCAGTACTTC
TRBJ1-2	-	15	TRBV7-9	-	CASSLGAGANYGYTF	TGTGCCAGCAGCTTAGGGGCAGGGGCTAACTATGGCTACACCTTC
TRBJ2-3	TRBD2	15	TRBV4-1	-	CASSPSGGASDTQYF	TGTGCCAGCAGCCCTAGCGGGGGGGCCTCAGATACGCAGTATTTT
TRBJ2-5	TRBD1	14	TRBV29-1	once	CSAGDTGGDETQYF	TGCAGCGCCGGGGACACAGGGGGCGACGAGACCCAGTACTTC
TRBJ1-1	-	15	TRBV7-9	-	CASSFGSGADTEAFF	TGTGCCAGCAGCTTCGGATCAGGGGCCGACACTGAAGCTTTCTTT
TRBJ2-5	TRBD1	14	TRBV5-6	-	CASSLGTGGKTQYF	TGTGCCAGCAGCTTGGGGACAGGGGGAAAGACCCAGTACTTC
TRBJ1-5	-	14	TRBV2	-	CASSEVRDNQPQHF	TGTGCCAGCAGTGAAGTGAGAGACAATCAGCCCCAGCATTTT
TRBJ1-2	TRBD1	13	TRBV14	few	CASLRGRSYGYTF	TGTGCCAGTCTCAGGGGGCGTTCTTATGGCTACACCTTC
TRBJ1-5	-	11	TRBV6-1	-	CASSVPGAQHF	TGTGCCAGCAGTGTCCCGGGGGCCCAGCATTTT
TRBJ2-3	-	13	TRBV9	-	CASIPRTDDTQYF	TGTGCCAGCATCCCCCGGACAGACGATACGCAGTATTTT
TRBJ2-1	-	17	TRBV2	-	CASRTSWVGATYNEQFF	TGTGCCAGCAGGACCTCCTGGGTGGGGGCCACCTACAATGAGCAGTTCTTC
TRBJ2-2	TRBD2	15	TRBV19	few	CASRRETQNTGELFF	TGTGCCAGTAGGCGGGAGACCCAGAACACCGGGGAGCTGTTTTTT
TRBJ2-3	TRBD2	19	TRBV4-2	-	CASSQNNRLAGVITDTQYF	TGTGCCAGCAGCCAAAACAACCGACTAGCGGGGGTAATCACAGATACGCAGTATTTT
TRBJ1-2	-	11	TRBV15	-	CATRGNYGYTF	TGTGCCACCCGCGGTAACTATGGCTACACCTTC
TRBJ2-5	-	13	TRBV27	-	CASSSRGGETQYF	TGTGCCAGCAGTTCTAGGGGTGGAGAGACCCAGTACTTC
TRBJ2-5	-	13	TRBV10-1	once	CASSVGGLGTQYF	TGCGCCAGCAGTGTCGGGGGATTGGGGACCCAGTACTTC
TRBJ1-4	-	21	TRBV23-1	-	CASSQSRREEGSITTNEKLFF	TGCGCCAGCAGTCAATCCAGGAGGGAGGAGGGGTCGATTACAACTAATGAAAAACTGTTTTTT
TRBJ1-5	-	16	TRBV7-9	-	CASSLQVGQINQPQHF	TGTGCCAGCAGCTTACAGGTTGGACAGATCAATCAGCCCCAGCATTTT
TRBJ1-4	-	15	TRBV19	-	CASSIGAATNEKLFF	TGTGCCAGTAGTATAGGAGCGGCAACTAATGAAAAACTGTTTTTT
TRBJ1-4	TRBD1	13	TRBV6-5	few	CASKKTGREKLFF	TGTGCCAGCAAAAAGACAGGGCGTGAAAAACTGTTTTTT
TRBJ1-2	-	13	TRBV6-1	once	CASSFRQPYGYTF	TGTGCCAGCAGTTTTAGACAGCCCTATGGCTACACCTTC
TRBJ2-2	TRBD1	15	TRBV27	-	CASSLRQGNTGELFF	TGTGCCAGCAGTTTAAGACAGGGGAACACCGGGGAGCTGTTTTTT
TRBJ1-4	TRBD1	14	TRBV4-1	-	CASSLGQRNEKLFF	TGCGCCAGCAGCCTGGGACAGAGAAATGAAAAACTGTTTTTT
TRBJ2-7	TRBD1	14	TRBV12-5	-	CASGPWTGSSEQYF	TGTGCTAGTGGTCCCTGGACAGGGTCGTCCGAGCAGTACTTC
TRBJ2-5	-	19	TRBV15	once	CATSRDPTTPRAGQETQYF	TGTGCCACCAGCAGAGATCCTACAACCCCCAGGGCTGGGCAAGAGACCCAGTACTTC
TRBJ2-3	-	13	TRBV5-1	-	CASSFIGADTQYF	TGCGCCAGCAGTTTTATAGGGGCAGATACGCAGTATTTT
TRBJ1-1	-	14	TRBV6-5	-	CASSLRTARTEAFF	TGTGCCAGCAGTTTAAGGACAGCGAGGACTGAAGCTTTCTTT
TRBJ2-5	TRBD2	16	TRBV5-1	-	CASSLRIAGDQETQYF	TGCGCCAGCAGCTTGAGAATAGCGGGGGACCAAGAGACCCAGTACTTC
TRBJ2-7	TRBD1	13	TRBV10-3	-	CAIRGSGGNEQYF	TGTGCCATCAGGGGGTCAGGGGGCAACGAGCAGTACTTC
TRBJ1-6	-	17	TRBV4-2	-	CASRGGTQSSYNSPLHF	TGTGCCAGCAGGGGGGGGACGCAGAGCTCCTATAATTCACCCCTCCACTTT
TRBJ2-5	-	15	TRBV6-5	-	CASSYGGGGVETQYF	TGTGCCAGCAGTTACGGTGGAGGCGGGGTTGAGACCCAGTACTTC
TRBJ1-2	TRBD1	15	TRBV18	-	CASSPQTTGGYGYTF	TGTGCCAGCTCACCACAAACGACAGGGGGGTATGGCTACACCTTC
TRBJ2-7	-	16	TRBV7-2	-	CASSSRRDNHQYEQYF	TGTGCCAGCAGCTCCCGCCGGGACAACCACCAATACGAGCAGTACTTC